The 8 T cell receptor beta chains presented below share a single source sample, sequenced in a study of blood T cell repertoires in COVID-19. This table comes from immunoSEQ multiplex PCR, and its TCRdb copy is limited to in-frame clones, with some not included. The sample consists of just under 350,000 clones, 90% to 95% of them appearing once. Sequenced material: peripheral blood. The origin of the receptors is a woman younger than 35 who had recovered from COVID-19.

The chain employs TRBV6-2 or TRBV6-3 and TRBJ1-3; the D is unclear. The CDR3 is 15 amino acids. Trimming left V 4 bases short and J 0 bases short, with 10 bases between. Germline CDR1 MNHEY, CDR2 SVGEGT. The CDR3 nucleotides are TGTGCCAGCAGTTGGGCAGACCACTCTGGAAACACCATATATTTT. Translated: CASSWADHSGNTIYF.

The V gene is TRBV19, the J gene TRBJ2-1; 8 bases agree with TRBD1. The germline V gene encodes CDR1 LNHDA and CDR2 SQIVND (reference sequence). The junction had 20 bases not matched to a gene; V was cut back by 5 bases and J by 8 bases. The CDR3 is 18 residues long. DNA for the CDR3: TGTGCCAGTAGTCCGACATCGAGGGGACAGGCGCCCTTCCATGAGCAGTTCTTC. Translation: CASSPTSRGQAPFHEQFF. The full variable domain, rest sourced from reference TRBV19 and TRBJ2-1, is DGGITQSPKYLFRKEGQNVTLSCEQNLNHDAMYWYRQDPGQGLRLIYYSQIVNDFQKGDIAEGYSVSREKKESFPLTVTSAQKNPTAFYLCASSPTSRGQAPFHEQFFGPGTRLTVL.

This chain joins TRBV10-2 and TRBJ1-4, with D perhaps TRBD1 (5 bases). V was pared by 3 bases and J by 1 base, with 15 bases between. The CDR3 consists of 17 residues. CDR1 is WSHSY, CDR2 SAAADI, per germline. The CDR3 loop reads CASSEGQGILTNEKLFF. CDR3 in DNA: TGCGCCAGCAGTGAAGGTCAGGGAATCTTAACTAATGAAAAACTGTTTTTT.

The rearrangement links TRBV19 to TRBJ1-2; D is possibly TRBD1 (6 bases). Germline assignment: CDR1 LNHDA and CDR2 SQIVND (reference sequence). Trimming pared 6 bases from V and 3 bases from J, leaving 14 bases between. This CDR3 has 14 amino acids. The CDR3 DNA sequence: TGTGCCAGTAGGCAGGGGTTTGAATACTATGGCTACACCTTC. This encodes CASRQGFEYYGYTF.

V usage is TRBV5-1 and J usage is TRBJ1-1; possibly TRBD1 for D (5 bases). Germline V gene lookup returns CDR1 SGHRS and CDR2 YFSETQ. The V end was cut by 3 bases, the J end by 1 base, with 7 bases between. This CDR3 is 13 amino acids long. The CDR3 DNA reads TGCGCCAGCAGCTCGGACAAGAACACTGAAGCTTTCTTT. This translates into CASSSDKNTEAFF.

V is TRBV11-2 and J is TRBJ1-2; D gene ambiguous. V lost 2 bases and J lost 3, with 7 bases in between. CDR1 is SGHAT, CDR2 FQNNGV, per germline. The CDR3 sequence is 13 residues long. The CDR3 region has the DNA TGTGCCAGCAGCTTAATCGGGGACTATGGCTACACCTTC. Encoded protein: CASSLIGDYGYTF.

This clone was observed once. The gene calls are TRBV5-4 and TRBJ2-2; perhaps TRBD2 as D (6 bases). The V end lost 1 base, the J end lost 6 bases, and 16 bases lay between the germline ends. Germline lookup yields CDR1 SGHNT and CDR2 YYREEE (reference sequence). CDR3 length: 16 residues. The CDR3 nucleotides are TGTGCCAGCAGCTTGAGGAGGGAGATAGGGTCCGGGGAGCTGTTTTTT. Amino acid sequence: CASSLRREIGSGELFF.

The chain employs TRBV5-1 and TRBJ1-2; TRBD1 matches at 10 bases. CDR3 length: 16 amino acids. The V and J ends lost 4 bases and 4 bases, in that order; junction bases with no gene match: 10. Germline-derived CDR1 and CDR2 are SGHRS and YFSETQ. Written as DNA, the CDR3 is TGCGCCAGCAGCCAACTCACGGGACAGGGGTTCTATGGCTACACCTTC. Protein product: CASSQLTGQGFYGYTF.